Described below is a single TCR beta chain sequence and its context. Its antigen is not identified. This record belongs to a study of OX40 agonist ivuxolimab in advanced cancers. Looking at the study overall: Six ivuxolimab dose levels, 0.01 to 10 mg/kg, were given intravenously every 2 weeks. Averaging approximately 60 years in age, with a range of roughly 23 to 80, the cohort was approximately 83% male.

Regarding the study as a whole: No determination was made of the antigen specificity of the expanded peripheral T cells.

The protocol was immunoSEQ multiplex PCR, while the TCRdb copy is restricted to in-frame clones and leaves out a portion. The sample has over 65,000 clones, more than 70% seen once. The CDR3 totals 14 residues. J lost 3 bases, V lost 5 bases, and 5 bases had no gene match. Germline V gene sequence: CDR1 SGHTA, CDR2 FQGNSA. Source: CD4+ or CD8+ T cells sorted from blood, taken in a trial of the OX40 agonist ivuxolimab. The source of this sequence is an adult with an advanced solid tumor such as melanoma, head and neck, liver or kidney cancer. The chain couples TRBV7-2 to TRBJ2-7; 9 nucleotides align to TRBD1. DNA for the CDR3: TGTGCCAGCAGCGGGACAGGGTACCGCTACGAGCAGTACTTC. It codes for CASSGTGYRYEQYF.